The rows below give T cell receptor beta chains drawn from one sample of a study of shared clonotypes between healthy human individuals. This table comes from immunoSEQ multiplex PCR, and its TCRdb copy is limited to in-frame clones, with some not included. Of some 630,000 clones listed, less than 80% were seen once; the top ten hold about 1.8%. Material: memory CD4+ T cells sorted from blood. The receptors stem from a woman in her twenties or thirties in good health. Each CDR3 is given with its conserved first and last residue. Fields, in order: D gene, J gene, clone size, V gene, CDR3 DNA, CDR3 protein. D genes are given only for firm matches. Some rows have no size entry. The others give once, few or many, or a class for an expanded clone.

NA | TRBJ2-7 | NA | TRBV28 | TGTGCCAGCAGGACCAGTGACTACGAGCAGTACTTC | CASRTSDYEQYF
TRBD1 | TRBJ1-2 | NA | TRBV30 | TGTGCCTGGGGACAGGGGGTGGGCTATGGCTACACCTTC | CAWGQGVGYGYTF
NA | TRBJ2-4 | NA | TRBV7-2 | TGTGCCAGCAGCTTGGACAGCCTAGCCAAAAACATTCAGTACTTC | CASSLDSLAKNIQYF
NA | TRBJ2-5 | NA | TRBV2 | TGTGCCAGCATAAATGGAGAGACCCAGTACTTC | CASINGETQYF
NA | TRBJ2-1 | NA | TRBV25-1 | TGTGCCAGCAGTGAAGGGCGAGAGACCAATGAGCAGTTCTTC | CASSEGRETNEQFF
TRBD2 | TRBJ2-7 | NA | TRBV27 | TGTGCCACCAAGAGAGAGGGAGGGGCCTTTCAGCAGTACTTC | CATKREGGAFQQYF
NA | TRBJ2-5 | NA | TRBV10-2 | TGCGCCAGCAGTGAGTCGGCTGCCGGCCGGGAGACCCAGTACTTC | CASSESAAGRETQYF
TRBD1 | TRBJ2-2 | NA | TRBV6-6 | TGTGCCAGCAGTTACCTGACAGGGTCCACCGGGGAGCTGTTTTTT | CASSYLTGSTGELFF
NA | TRBJ2-2 | NA | TRBV14 | TGTGCCAGCAGCCCAAGACCCACCGGGGAGCTGTTTTTT | CASSPRPTGELFF
NA | TRBJ1-4 | NA | TRBV28 | TGTGCCAGCAGTTCCCAGGGAAGGAAATTGCGGAAACTGTTTTTT | CASSSQGRKLRKLFF
TRBD2 | TRBJ2-7 | NA | TRBV10-3 | TGTGCCATCAGTGAGGGACTAGCTTCCTACGAGCAGTACTTC | CAISEGLASYEQYF
NA | TRBJ2-2 | NA | TRBV2 | TGTGCCAGCATATGGCAGACAGACACCGGGGAGCTGTTTTTT | CASIWQTDTGELFF
NA | TRBJ2-7 | NA | TRBV5-6 | TGTGCCAGCTACCCTCTGGGCCAGGGACCTTCGGGGGAGCAGTACTTC | CASYPLGQGPSGEQYF
NA | TRBJ1-2 | NA | TRBV30 | TGTGCCTGGAATCGGTACGAGGTCCCTGGCTACACCTTC | CAWNRYEVPGYTF
TRBD1 | TRBJ2-2 | NA | TRBV29-1 | TGCAGCGGTAAATTACAGGGGAACGGGGAGCTGTTTTTT | CSGKLQGNGELFF
TRBD2 | TRBJ2-2 | once | TRBV7-9 | TGTGCCAGCAGCTCGCCTCCGGGACTAGCGGATGGGGAGCTGTTTTTT | CASSSPPGLADGELFF
TRBD1 | TRBJ2-5 | NA | TRBV5-4 | TGTGCCAGCAGTTTAGGACAGGGTACACAAGAGACCCAGTACTTC | CASSLGQGTQETQYF
TRBD1 | TRBJ2-2 | NA | TRBV2 | TGTGCCACCTTTCCTGGGACAGCTAACACCGGGGAGCTGTTTTTT | CATFPGTANTGELFF
NA | TRBJ2-7 | NA | TRBV19 | TGTGCCAGTAGTACCGAGGGGGGGCAGATCTACGAGCAGTACTTC | CASSTEGGQIYEQYF
NA | TRBJ1-2 | NA | TRBV27 | TGTGCCAGCAAACCGGGGGGGCCGGGGGATGTCTATGGCTACACCTTC | CASKPGGPGDVYGYTF